The sequence of this T cell receptor beta chain was determined in a study of blood T cell repertoires in COVID-19 (dated by TCRdb to the early 2020s). With regard to the full study: Collaborator samples came from the United States, Italy and Spain and covered acute and convalescent phases of COVID-19. The prospective study material was composed of cDNA or gDNA derived from T cells, B-cell-depleted T cells, or PBMCs. Deeply sampled blood TCRbeta repertoires from subjects exposed to, actively infected with, or recovered from COVID-19 were included in the dataset. The repertoires were released in a freely available public database meant as a resource for research on the immune response to SARS-CoV-2. Samples came from the ongoing ImmuneRACE study (first 160 participants) plus 1,254 subjects from 6 global collaborators. Sample metadata almost always included a de-identified subject ID, COVID-19 status, age in years and sex. Where available, HLA class I and class II types were taken from metadata supplied by the sample provider and were not determined by assay-based typing.

In the prospective study, participants were about 18 to 90 years old, resided in about 25 geographic areas of the United States, and were enrolled through a virtual design. Cohort assignment in the prospective study relied on participant-reported clinical history from a screening survey and a study questionnaire. In the prospective study, whole blood, serum and a nasopharyngeal or oropharyngeal swab were collected from each participant by mobile phlebotomists. Additional blood draws and questionnaires over an approximately two-month period could optionally be provided by prospective study participants. Prospective study blood samples were shipped either frozen or at room temperature before DNA extraction. In the case of this clone: Which antigen it targets is not known. One base away there is no much larger clone; base qualities are not given.

Results and caveats for the whole study, not just this receptor: The quantity of clinical and demographic metadata differed by source and by participant and was supplied without curation.

V ends up 5 bases short and J 1 base short, with an unmatched junction base count of 1. The germline V gene specifies MGHDK as CDR1 and SYGVNS as CDR2. The CDR3, from cysteine to phenylalanine, totals 14 residues. The sequence is cut down to CDR3 DNA, 42 bases in frame from base 1. TCRbeta CDR3 regions were amplified from genomic DNA by means of the immunoSEQ Assay, a bias-controlled multiplex PCR. In the source study's methods: The number of nucleated cells in each sample was estimated by amplification of reference gene primers within the assay. To quantify the absolute abundance of each unique TCRbeta CDR3 rearrangement, sequence reads were collapsed and filtered. For each sample, productive Simpson clonality was calculated as the square root of Simpson's diversity index across productive rearrangements. TCRdb mirrors the immuneACCESS table, restricted to in-frame sequences. Some clones are absent from its copies; in checked studies, under half trace to an unresolved V gene, and the reason for the others is unknown. The V and J calls and clone size were taken over from that table, and D and trimming were inferred from the DNA. This sample lists approximately 360,000 clones; approximately 90% were detected once. The top ten clonotypes cover over 0.9% of the sample.

Source material: PBMCs or T cells enriched from blood (not recorded which). This sequence was found in a woman aged 25 to 39 with acute COVID-19. The chain is encoded by TRBV25-1 joined to TRBJ1-3, and 8 junctional nucleotides match TRBD1. The base sequence is TGTGCCAGCAGTAGACAGGGGTCTGGAAACACCATATATTTT. It codes for CASSRQGSGNTIYF.